This T cell receptor (beta chain) is from a study of identical twins. The study, taken as a whole, reports: Conclusions relied on cross-sectional statistical analysis, not following the same donors. Fewer insertions marked abundant cord blood beta clonotypes; young adult naive trended weakly, memory not at all. The presence of invariant MAIT and iNKT cells could partly confound analyses of zero-insertion sequences.

The germline V and J ends were trimmed by 1 base and 0 bases, with 11 bases remaining between them. Germline V gene sequence: CDR1 LGHDT, CDR2 YNNKEL (reference sequence). The CDR3 length is 16 residues. This clonotype has only a few counts. Antigen: not known. TCRdb passed the 5' RACE reads through MiXCR, listing each CDR3 protein once. The data show approximately 530,000 distinct CDR3 sequences, with about 20% seen just once and about 0.48% held by the top ten. This sample was shared with a second study, whose subject was yellow fever vaccine responses in identical twins.

The specimen was CD4+ T cells sorted from blood. V gene TRBV3-1 combines with J gene TRBJ2-3; no reliable D call. The sequence was collected from a woman aged 18-29 years in good health. As DNA, the CDR3 is TGTGCCAGCAGCCAAGCCTACCGGGTAAGCACAGATACGCAGTATTTT. Its protein is CASSQAYRVSTDTQYF.